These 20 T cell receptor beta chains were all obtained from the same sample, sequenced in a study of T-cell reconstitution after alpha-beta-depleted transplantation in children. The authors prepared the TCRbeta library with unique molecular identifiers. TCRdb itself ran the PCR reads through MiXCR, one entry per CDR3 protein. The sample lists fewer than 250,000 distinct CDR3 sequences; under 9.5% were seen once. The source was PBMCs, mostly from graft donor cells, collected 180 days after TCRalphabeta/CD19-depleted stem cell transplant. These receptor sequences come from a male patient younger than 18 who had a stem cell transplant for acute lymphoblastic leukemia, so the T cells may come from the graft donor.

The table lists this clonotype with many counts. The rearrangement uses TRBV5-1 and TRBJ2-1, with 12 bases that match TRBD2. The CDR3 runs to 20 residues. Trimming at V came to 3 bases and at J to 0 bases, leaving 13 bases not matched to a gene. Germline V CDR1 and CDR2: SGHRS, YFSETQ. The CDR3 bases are TGCGCCAGCAGCTCGGTACCCGGGACTAGCGGGCAGAGCTCCTACAATGAGCAGTTCTTC. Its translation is CASSSVPGTSGQSSYNEQFF.

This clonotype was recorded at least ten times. The CDR3 sequence: CASSAGGRHQPQHF. CDR3 DNA: TGTGCCAGCAGTGCAGGGGGCAGGCATCAGCCCCAGCATTTT. This sequence joins TRBV12-3 or TRBV12-4 and TRBJ1-5, with 8 nucleotides matching TRBD1. The CDR3 consists of 14 residues. The J segment lost 5 bases and the V segment lost 5 bases, leaving 5 bases of the junction unmatched.

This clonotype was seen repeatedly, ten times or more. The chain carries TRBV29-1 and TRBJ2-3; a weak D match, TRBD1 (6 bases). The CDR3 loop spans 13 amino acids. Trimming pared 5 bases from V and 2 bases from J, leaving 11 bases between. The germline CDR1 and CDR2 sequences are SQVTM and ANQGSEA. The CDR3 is CSVSTGNTDTQYF. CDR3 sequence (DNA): TGCAGCGTTTCGACAGGAAACACAGATACGCAGTATTTT.

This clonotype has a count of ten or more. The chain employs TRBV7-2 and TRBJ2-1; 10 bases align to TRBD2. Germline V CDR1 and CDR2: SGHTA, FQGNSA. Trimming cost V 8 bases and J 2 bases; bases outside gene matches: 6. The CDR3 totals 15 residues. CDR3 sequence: CASGPSGRAYNEQFF. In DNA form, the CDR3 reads TGTGCCAGCGGACCGAGCGGGAGGGCCTACAATGAGCAGTTCTTC.

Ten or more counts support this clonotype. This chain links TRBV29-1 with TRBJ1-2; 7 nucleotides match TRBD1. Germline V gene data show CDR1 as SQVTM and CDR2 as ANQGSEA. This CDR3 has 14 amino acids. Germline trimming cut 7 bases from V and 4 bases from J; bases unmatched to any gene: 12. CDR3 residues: CSADPGGDVYGYTF. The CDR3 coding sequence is TGCAGCGCCGATCCAGGGGGTGATGTCTATGGCTACACCTTC.

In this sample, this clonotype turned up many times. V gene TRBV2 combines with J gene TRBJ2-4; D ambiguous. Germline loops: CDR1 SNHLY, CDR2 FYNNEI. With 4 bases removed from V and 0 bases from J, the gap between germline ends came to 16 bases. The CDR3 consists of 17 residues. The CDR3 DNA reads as TGTGCCAGCAGTGGGCAGTTTATACCAGTAGCCAAAAACATTCAGTACTTC. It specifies CASSGQFIPVAKNIQYF.

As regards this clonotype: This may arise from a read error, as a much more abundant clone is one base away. The CDR3 DNA reads TGTGCCAGCAGCTTACTAGCGGGAGTGCCGGGTGAGCAGTTCTTC. Encoded protein: CASSLLAGVPGEQFF. The V and J genes are TRBV7-2 and TRBJ2-1, with 10 bases aligning to TRBD2. CDR1 is SGHTA and CDR2 is FQGNSA in the germline V gene. After removal of 2 bases from V and 9 bases from J, the junction contained 7 bases not matched to a gene. This CDR3 spans 15 amino acids.

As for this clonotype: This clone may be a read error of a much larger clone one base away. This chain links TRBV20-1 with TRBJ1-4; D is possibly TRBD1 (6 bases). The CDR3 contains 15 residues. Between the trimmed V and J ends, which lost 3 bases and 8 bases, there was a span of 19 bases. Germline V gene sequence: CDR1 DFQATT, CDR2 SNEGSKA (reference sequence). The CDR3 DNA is TGCAGTGCTAGTCCCTACAGGGAGTTGAGCGAAAAACTGTTTTTT. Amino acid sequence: CSASPYRELSEKLFF.

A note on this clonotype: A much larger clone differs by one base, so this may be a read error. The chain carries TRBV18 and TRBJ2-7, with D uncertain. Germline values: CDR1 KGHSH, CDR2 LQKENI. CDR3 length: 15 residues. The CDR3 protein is CASSPSSLKGYEPYF. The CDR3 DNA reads TGTGCCAGCTCACCATCTTCCCTCAAGGGCTACGAGCCGTACTTC. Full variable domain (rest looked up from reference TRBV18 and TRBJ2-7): NAGVMQNPRHLVRRRGQEARLRCSPMKGHSHVYWYRQLPEEGLKFMVYLQKENIIDESGMPKERFSAEFPKEGPSILRIQQVVRGDSAAYFCASSPSSLKGYEPYFGPGTRLTVT.

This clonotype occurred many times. The CDR3 protein is CASSSIAGVGTDTQYF. CDR3 DNA sequence: TGCGCCAGCAGCTCTATAGCGGGAGTAGGTACAGATACGCAGTATTTT. J is TRBJ2-3 and V is TRBV5-1; TRBD2 matches 9 bases. Germline V CDR1 and CDR2: SGHRS, YFSETQ. Trimming took 3 bases from V and 3 from J; bases not matched to a gene: 8. The CDR3 has 16 amino acids.

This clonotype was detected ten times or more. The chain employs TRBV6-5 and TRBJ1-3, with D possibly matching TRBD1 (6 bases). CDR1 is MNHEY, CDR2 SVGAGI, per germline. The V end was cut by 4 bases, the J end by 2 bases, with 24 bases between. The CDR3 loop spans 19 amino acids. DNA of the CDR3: TGTGCCAGCAGTTTTCTACAGGGAAGTTTGACCCCCGCTGGAAACACCATATATTTT. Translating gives CASSFLQGSLTPAGNTIYF.

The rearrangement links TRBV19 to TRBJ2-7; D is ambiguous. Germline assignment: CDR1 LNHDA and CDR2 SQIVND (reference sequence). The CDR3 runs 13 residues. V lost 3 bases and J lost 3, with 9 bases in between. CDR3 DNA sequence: TGTGCCAGTAGTATTCACATCGACTACGAGCAGTACTTC. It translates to CASSIHIDYEQYF.

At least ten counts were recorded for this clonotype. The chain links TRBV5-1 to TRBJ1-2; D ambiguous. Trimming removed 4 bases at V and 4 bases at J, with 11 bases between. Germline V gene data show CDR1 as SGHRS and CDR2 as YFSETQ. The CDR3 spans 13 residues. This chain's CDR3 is CASSPSTGYGYTF. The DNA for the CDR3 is TGCGCCAGCAGCCCGTCGACCGGCTATGGCTACACCTTC.

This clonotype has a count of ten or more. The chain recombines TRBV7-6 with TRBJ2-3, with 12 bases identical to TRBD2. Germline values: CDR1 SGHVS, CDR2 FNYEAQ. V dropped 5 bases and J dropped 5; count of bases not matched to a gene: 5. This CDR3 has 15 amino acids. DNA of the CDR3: TGTGCCAGCAGCCAACTAGCGGGAGGAGTAGATACGCAGTATTTT. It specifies CASSQLAGGVDTQYF.

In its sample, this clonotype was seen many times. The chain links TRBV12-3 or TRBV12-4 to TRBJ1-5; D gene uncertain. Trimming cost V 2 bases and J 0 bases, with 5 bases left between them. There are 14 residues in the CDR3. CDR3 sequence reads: CASSLMYSNQPQHF. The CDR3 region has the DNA TGTGCCAGCAGTTTAATGTATAGCAATCAGCCCCAGCATTTT.

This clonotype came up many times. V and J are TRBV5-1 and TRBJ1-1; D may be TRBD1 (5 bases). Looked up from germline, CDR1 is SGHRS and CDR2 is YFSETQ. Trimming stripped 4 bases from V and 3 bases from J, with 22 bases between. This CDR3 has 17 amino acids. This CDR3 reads CASSPGVLGRVYTEAFF. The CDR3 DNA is TGCGCCAGCAGCCCGGGAGTTTTGGGCAGGGTTTACACTGAAGCTTTCTTT.

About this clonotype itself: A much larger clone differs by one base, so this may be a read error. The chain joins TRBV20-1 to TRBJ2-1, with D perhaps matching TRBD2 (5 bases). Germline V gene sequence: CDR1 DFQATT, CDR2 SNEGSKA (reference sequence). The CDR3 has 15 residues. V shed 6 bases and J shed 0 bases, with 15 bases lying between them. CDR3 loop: CSARLPRCSYNEQFF. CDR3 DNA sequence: TGCAGTGCCCGACTACCACGATGCTCCTACAATGAGCAGTTCTTC.

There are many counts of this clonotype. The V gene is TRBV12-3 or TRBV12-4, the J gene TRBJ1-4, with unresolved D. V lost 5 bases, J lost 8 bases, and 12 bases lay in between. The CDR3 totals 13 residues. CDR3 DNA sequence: TGTGCCAGCAGTAACCCAACGCGGGAAAAACTGTTTTTT. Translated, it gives CASSNPTREKLFF.

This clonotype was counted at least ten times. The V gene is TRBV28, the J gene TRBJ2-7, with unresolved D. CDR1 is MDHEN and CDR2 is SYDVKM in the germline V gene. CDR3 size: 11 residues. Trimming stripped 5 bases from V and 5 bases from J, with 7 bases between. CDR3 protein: CASSPLDEQYF. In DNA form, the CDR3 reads TGTGCCAGCAGTCCCCTGGACGAGCAGTACTTC.

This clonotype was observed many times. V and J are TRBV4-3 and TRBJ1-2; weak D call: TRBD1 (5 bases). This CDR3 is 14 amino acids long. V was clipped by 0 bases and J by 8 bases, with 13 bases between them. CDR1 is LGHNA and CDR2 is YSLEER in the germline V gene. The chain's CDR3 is CASSQDLDSIGYTF. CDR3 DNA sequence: TGCGCCAGCAGCCAAGATCTTGACAGTATAGGCTACACCTTC.